This T cell receptor (beta chain) was recovered during a study of T-cell reconstitution after alpha-beta-depleted transplantation in children. Points from the study as a whole: Some patients owed their high day-60 TCRbeta diversity to surviving recipient T cells and thymic progenitors. At one year after transplant, newly produced T cells mostly accounted for T-cell counts and diversity. About two months after transplant, alpha-beta T cells reportedly came from several hundred expanded graft clones.

In this sample, this clonotype turned up many times. What it binds is unknown. Library preparation (for TCRbeta) was performed with unique molecular identifiers. Each CDR3 protein is one row after TCRdb ran MiXCR on the PCR reads. The sample contains approximately 300,000 distinct CDR3 sequences, about 9.4% of which appear only once. The specimen comprised PBMCs, sampled before TCRalphabeta/CD19-depleted stem cell transplant. This TCR derives from a boy under three years old with acute myeloid leukemia, due to receive a stem cell transplant.

The chain's CDR3 is CASSLSGPPEQYF. DNA of the CDR3: TGTGCCAGCAGTTTATCAGGGCCACCCGAGCAGTACTTC. The chain carries TRBV12-3 or TRBV12-4 and TRBJ2-7; weak D call: TRBD1 (5 bases). The CDR3 runs 13 residues. Trimming cost V 2 bases and J 6 bases, with 11 bases left between them.